Below are 25 T cell receptor beta chains sequenced from a single sample in a study of identical twins. TCRdb analysed the 5' RACE reads with MiXCR anew, one entry per CDR3 protein. Here the sample spans around 670,000 distinct CDR3 sequences, over 5% being singletons. The sequencing sample was made of naive T cells sorted from blood. The receptor source for this set is a man younger than 30 in good health.

The V gene is TRBV3-1, the J gene TRBJ2-7, with TRBD2 as a possible D gene (5 bases). There are 15 residues in the CDR3. Trimming pared 1 base from V and 2 bases from J, leaving 12 bases between. Per the germline V gene, CDR1 is LGHDT and CDR2 is YNNKEL (reference sequence). The CDR3 reads CASSQAMAGPYEQYF. Written as DNA, the CDR3 is TGTGCCAGCAGCCAAGCCATGGCGGGCCCCTACGAGCAGTACTTC.

Ten or more counts support this clonotype. The genes are TRBV29-1 and TRBJ1-2; maybe TRBD1 (5 bases). The CDR3 is made up of 16 amino acids. V was trimmed by 6 bases and J by 4 bases, leaving 24 bases between them. Per the germline V gene, CDR1 is SQVTM and CDR2 is ANQGSEA. CDR3 sequence: CSVRNYVRQLFYGYTF. In DNA form, the CDR3 reads TGCAGCGTCCGAAACTATGTTAGACAGCTATTCTATGGCTACACCTTC.

This clonotype was picked up a small number of times. The chain links TRBV12-3 or TRBV12-4 to TRBJ1-5; D remains unclear. The length of the CDR3 is 15 residues. The V and J ends lost 6 bases and 6 bases respectively, with 18 bases between them. CDR3 in amino acids: CASSPVGSLGQPQHF. The CDR3 region has the DNA TGTGCCAGCAGCCCCGTCGGTTCGTTGGGTCAGCCCCAGCATTTT.

There are many counts of this clonotype. The chain combines TRBV15 with TRBJ2-1, with 9 bases that match TRBD2. Looked up from germline, CDR1 is LNHNV and CDR2 is YYDKDF (reference sequence). The CDR3 is made up of 16 amino acids. V shed 1 base, J shed 8 bases, and the junction held 9 bases outside the gene matches. CDR3 nucleotide sequence: TGTGCCACCAGCAGAGGGGGGGCTAGCGGGGCATATGAGCAGTTCTTC. It translates to CATSRGGASGAYEQFF.

This clonotype was detected ten times or more. The chain carries TRBV27 and TRBJ2-2, with 7 nucleotides matching TRBD2. V was pared by 0 bases and J by 0 bases, with 4 bases of the junction left unmatched. The CDR3 is 17 residues long. From germline, CDR1 is MNHEY and CDR2 SMNVEV (reference sequence). The CDR3 spells CASSLSWGRANTGELFF. Here the CDR3 DNA reads TGTGCCAGCAGTTTATCTTGGGGGAGGGCGAACACCGGGGAGCTGTTTTTT.

This clonotype came up many times. The CDR3, as DNA: TGTGCCAGCAGTTTTAATCACCTAGAAACCGGGGAGCTGTTTTTT. Its translation is CASSFNHLETGELFF. The chain links TRBV12-3 or TRBV12-4 to TRBJ2-2; no firm D call. V lost 3 bases, J lost 5 bases, and 13 bases lay in between. The CDR3 is made up of 15 amino acids.

V and J are TRBV9 and TRBJ1-2; D is possibly TRBD1 (6 bases). V lost 3 bases and J 4 bases, leaving 10 bases between the germline ends. This CDR3 has 13 residues. Looked up from germline, CDR1 is SGDLS and CDR2 is YYNGEE. CDR3 bases: TGTGCCAGCAGCGAGGACAGCGCCTATGGCTACACCTTC. This sequence encodes CASSEDSAYGYTF.

This clonotype was observed many times. The rearrangement links TRBV4-1 to TRBJ1-4, with a weak D call TRBD1 (5 bases). V lost 3 bases and J 0 bases, leaving 14 bases between the germline ends. The CDR3 sequence is 17 residues long. Germline V lookup: CDR1 MGHRA, CDR2 YSYEKL. The DNA of the CDR3 is TGCGCCAGCAGCCACCCGCAGGGTGACTCAACTAATGAAAAACTGTTTTTT. As protein: CASSHPQGDSTNEKLFF.

This clonotype has more than one count but fewer than ten. J is TRBJ2-4 and V is TRBV14; the D gene is possibly TRBD1 (5 bases). The germline CDR1 and CDR2 sequences are SGHDN and FVKESK. Trimming left V 0 bases short and J 9 bases short, with 12 bases between. This CDR3 spans 14 amino acids. The CDR3 loop reads CASSQDPPRGIQYF. The CDR3 DNA follows: TGTGCCAGCAGCCAAGATCCCCCTAGGGGCATTCAGTACTTC.

This clonotype was observed a handful of times. The chain is built from TRBV5-6 and TRBJ2-1; 10 nucleotides agree with TRBD2. This CDR3 is built from 16 residues. Germline values: CDR1 SGHDT, CDR2 YYEEEE. V dropped 4 bases and J dropped 6; count of bases not matched to a gene: 10. The CDR3 DNA reads as TGTGCCAGCAGCCTAGATACTAGCGGGACCCCCAATGAGCAGTTCTTC. Its protein is CASSLDTSGTPNEQFF. The complete variable domain, with remaining parts taken from reference TRBV5-6 and TRBJ2-1, reads DAGVTQSPTHLIKTRGQQVTLRCSPKSGHDTVSWYQQALGQGPQFIFQYYEEEERQRGNFPDRFSGHQFPNYSSELNVNALLLGDSALYLCASSLDTSGTPNEQFFGPGTRLTVL.

This clonotype appeared many times. This chain connects TRBV29-1 to TRBJ1-2, with D possibly matching TRBD1 (6 bases). The germline gives CDR1 SQVTM, CDR2 ANQGSEA. The ends were cut back, 7 bases at V and 6 bases at J, with 12 bases in the middle. The CDR3 has 11 residues. CDR3 amino acids: CSGSRGDGYTF. The CDR3 DNA reads as TGCAGCGGATCCAGGGGCGATGGCTACACCTTC.

There are many counts of this clonotype. The V call is TRBV12-3 or TRBV12-4, the J call TRBJ2-3; D gene uncertain. The CDR3 contains 12 residues. Trimming left V 8 bases short and J 3 bases short, with 9 bases between. This CDR3 reads CASSAGTDTQYF. The CDR3 coding sequence is TGTGCCAGCTCAGCCGGGACAGATACGCAGTATTTT.

This clonotype was counted ten times or more. The chain combines TRBV7-2 with TRBJ2-7, with no clear D. The CDR3 runs to 14 residues. The ends were cut back, 4 bases at V and 4 bases at J, with 14 bases in the middle. Per germline, CDR1 SGHTA and CDR2 FQGNSA. CDR3 DNA: TGTGCCAGCAGCTCCGACTCGTCCCGGTACGAGCAGTACTTC. This encodes CASSSDSSRYEQYF. The whole variable domain, filled in from reference TRBV7-2 and TRBJ2-7, reads GAGVSQSPSNKVTEKGKDVELRCDPISGHTALYWYRQSLGQGLEFLIYFQGNSAPDKSGLPSDRFSAERTGGSVSTLTIQRTQQEDSAVYLCASSSDSSRYEQYFGPGTRLTVT.

This clonotype was picked up a small number of times. CDR3 nucleotides: TGCAGTGCTAGGCACAATTCCTACGAGCAGTACTTC. Translating it yields CSARHNSYEQYF. The V gene is TRBV20-1, the J gene TRBJ2-7, with D uncertain. Per the germline V gene, CDR1 is DFQATT and CDR2 is SNEGSKA (reference sequence). The ends were cut back, 3 bases at V and 1 base at J, with 7 bases in the middle. The CDR3 extends over 12 amino acids.

This clonotype has at least ten counts. At one end the junction does not follow the germline gene, possibly because of a read error. V and J are TRBV5-1 and TRBJ2-1, with D uncertain. The V gene's germline CDR1 is SGHRS and CDR2 YFSETQ. There are 11 residues in the CDR3. The CDR3 loop reads CASSSDNEQFF. CDR3 DNA sequence: TGTGCCAGCAGCTCGGACAATGAGCAGTTCTTC.

This chain connects TRBV11-3 to TRBJ2-1; D call uncertain. This CDR3 comprises 14 residues. Germline V gene sequence: CDR1 SGHNT, CDR2 YENEEA. Trimming took off 4 bases at V and 7 bases at J, with 14 bases between the two ends. CDR3 DNA sequence: TGTGCCAGCAGCTCCAGTAGAGGAAGGAATGAGCAGTTCTTC. Residues: CASSSSRGRNEQFF. The variable domain in full, completed from reference TRBV11-3 and TRBJ2-1, reads EAGVVQSPRYKIIEKKQPVAFWCNPISGHNTLYWYLQNLGQGPELLIRYENEEAVDDSQLPKDRFSAERLKGVDSTLKIQPAELGDSAVYLCASSSSRGRNEQFFGPGTRLTVL.

This clonotype was observed many times. The CDR3 reads CASGLRGTVNTEAFF. CDR3 DNA sequence: TGTGCTAGTGGTTTGCGAGGTACGGTGAACACTGAAGCTTTCTTT. The gene calls are TRBV12-5 and TRBJ1-1; D is ambiguous. Germline loops: CDR1 LGHNT, CDR2 FRNRAP. The V gene lost 2 bases and the J gene lost 0 bases, with 10 bases spanning the gap. The CDR3 sequence is 15 residues long.

This clonotype was detected many times. V and J are TRBV5-1 and TRBJ2-7, with 7 bases fitting TRBD2. This CDR3 region has 15 residues. Germline V lookup: CDR1 SGHRS, CDR2 YFSETQ. After removal of 0 bases from V and 3 bases from J, the junction contained 6 bases not matched to a gene. The CDR3 DNA reads as TGCGCCAGCAGCTTGGGGCTAGCGGAATACTACGAGCAGTACTTC. Its translation is CASSLGLAEYYEQYF.

There are a few counts of this clonotype. This CDR3 reads CASSLHLGQGVGNTIYF. The CDR3 DNA sequence: TGTGCCAGCAGTTTGCATCTGGGGCAGGGCGTCGGAAACACCATATATTTT. This rearrangement joins TRBV12-3 or TRBV12-4 to TRBJ1-3; D might be TRBD1 (5 bases). Between the trimmed V and J ends, which lost 3 bases and 4 bases, there was a span of 19 bases. The CDR3 is 17 residues long.

This clonotype was picked up many times. The CDR3 here is CASSLLGLVGPDTQYF. The CDR3 bases are TGTGCCAGCAGCTTGTTGGGCCTCGTCGGTCCAGATACGCAGTATTTT. The gene calls are TRBV5-6 and TRBJ2-3; no reliable D call. V was cut by 1 base and J by 4 bases, with 16 bases left in between. There are 16 residues in the CDR3. CDR1 is SGHDT, CDR2 YYEEEE, per germline. The full variable domain, with the rest looked up from reference TRBV5-6 and TRBJ2-3, is DAGVTQSPTHLIKTRGQQVTLRCSPKSGHDTVSWYQQALGQGPQFIFQYYEEEERQRGNFPDRFSGHQFPNYSSELNVNALLLGDSALYLCASSLLGLVGPDTQYFGPGTRLTVL.

V and J are TRBV2 and TRBJ2-1, with 9 bases matching TRBD2. The length of the CDR3 is 16 residues. The germline gives CDR1 SNHLY, CDR2 FYNNEI. With V trimmed by 4 bases and J by 5 bases, 9 bases remained unmatched. The chain's CDR3 is CASSARSGSFNNEQFF. The CDR3 DNA reads as TGTGCCAGCAGTGCCCGTAGCGGGAGTTTCAACAATGAGCAGTTCTTC.

At least ten counts were recorded for this clonotype. V and J are TRBV11-2 and TRBJ2-3, with no clear D. V was cut by 3 bases and J by 3 bases, with 7 bases left in between. Per the germline V gene, CDR1 is SGHAT and CDR2 is FQNNGV. This CDR3 region has 13 residues. The CDR3 is CASSLGATDTQYF. The CDR3 nucleotides are TGTGCCAGCAGCTTGGGTGCGACAGATACGCAGTATTTT.

This clonotype showed up many times. This chain joins TRBV7-2 and TRBJ2-3; a weak D match, TRBD1 (5 bases). CDR1 is SGHTA, CDR2 FQGNSA, per germline. The V gene lost 6 bases and the J gene lost 9 bases, with 13 bases spanning the gap. This CDR3 comprises 12 residues. The CDR3 bases are TGTGCCAGCAGTCTACAGGTCGGGACGCAGTATTTT. It yields the protein CASSLQVGTQYF.

This clonotype came up many times. V is TRBV6-5 and J is TRBJ2-2; D perhaps matches TRBD1 (6 bases). Trimming left V 2 bases short and J 3 bases short, with 13 bases between. Germline CDR1 is MNHEY and CDR2 is SVGAGI. The CDR3 sequence is 16 residues long. The CDR3 loop reads CASSYRGGRDTGELFF. CDR3 in DNA: TGTGCCAGCAGTTACCGAGGGGGACGGGACACCGGGGAGCTGTTTTTT.

This clonotype has at least ten counts. CDR3 in DNA: TGTGCCAGCAGTGCGGGACAGGGGGCCGGGGAGACCCAGTACTTC. Protein sequence: CASSAGQGAGETQYF. This sequence joins TRBV12-3 or TRBV12-4 and TRBJ2-5; 12 bases align to TRBD1. The CDR3 runs 15 residues. The V and J ends lost 5 bases and 5 bases, in that order; junction bases with no gene match: 6.